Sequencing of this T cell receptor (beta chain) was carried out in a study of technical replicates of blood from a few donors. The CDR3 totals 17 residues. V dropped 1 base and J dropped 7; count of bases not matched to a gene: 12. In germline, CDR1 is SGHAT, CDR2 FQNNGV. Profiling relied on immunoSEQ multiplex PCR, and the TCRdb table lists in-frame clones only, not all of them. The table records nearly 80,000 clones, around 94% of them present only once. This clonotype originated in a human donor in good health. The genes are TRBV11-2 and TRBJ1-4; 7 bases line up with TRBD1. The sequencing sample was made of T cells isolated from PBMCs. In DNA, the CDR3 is TGTGCCAGCAGCTTAGGGGTAGGGGGCATTATGTCTGAAAAACTGTTTTTT. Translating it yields CASSLGVGGIMSEKLFF.